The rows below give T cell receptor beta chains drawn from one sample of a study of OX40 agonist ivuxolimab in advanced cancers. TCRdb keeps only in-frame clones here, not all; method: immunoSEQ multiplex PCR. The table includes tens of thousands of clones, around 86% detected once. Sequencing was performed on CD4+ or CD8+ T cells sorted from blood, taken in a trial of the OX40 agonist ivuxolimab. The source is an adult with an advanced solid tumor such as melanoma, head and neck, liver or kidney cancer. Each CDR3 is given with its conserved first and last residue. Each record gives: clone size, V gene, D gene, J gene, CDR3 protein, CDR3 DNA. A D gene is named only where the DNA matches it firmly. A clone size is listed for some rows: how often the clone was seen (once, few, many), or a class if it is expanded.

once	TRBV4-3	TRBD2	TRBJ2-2	CASSPLGEGHTGELFF	TGCGCCAGCAGCCCTTTAGGGGAGGGACACACCGGGGAGCTGTTTTTT
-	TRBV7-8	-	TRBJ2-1	CASSGVYSYNEQFF	TGTGCCAGCTCGGGAGTATACTCCTACAATGAGCAGTTCTTC
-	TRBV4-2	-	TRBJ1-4	CASSQEGGQGRATNEKLFF	TGTGCCAGCAGCCAAGAGGGTGGGCAGGGCCGGGCAACTAATGAAAAACTGTTTTTT
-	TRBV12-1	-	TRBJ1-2	CASSPYGRTKRDYGYTF	TGTGCCAGCAGCCCATACGGACGCACAAAACGAGACTATGGCTACACCTTC
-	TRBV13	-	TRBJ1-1	CASSHGSNTEAFF	TGTGCCAGCAGCCACGGCTCCAACACTGAAGCTTTCTTT
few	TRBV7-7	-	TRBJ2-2	CAIGPTNTGELFF	TGTGCCATTGGACCGACGAACACCGGGGAGCTGTTTTTT
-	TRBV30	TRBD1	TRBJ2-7	CAWSRTGGEQYF	TGTGCCTGGAGTAGGACAGGTGGCGAGCAGTACTTC
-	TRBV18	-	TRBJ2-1	CASSYLGSSYNEQFF	TGTGCCAGCTCTTACTTAGGGAGTTCCTACAATGAGCAGTTCTTC
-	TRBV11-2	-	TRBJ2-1	CASSSGFSYNEQFF	TGTGCCAGCAGCTCTGGATTCTCCTACAATGAGCAGTTCTTC
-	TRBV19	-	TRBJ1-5	CASSNGQYSNQPQHF	TGTGCCAGTAGTAACGGACAGTATAGCAATCAGCCCCAGCATTTT
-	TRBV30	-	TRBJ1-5	CAWSTGDNQPQHF	TGTGCCTGGAGTACGGGTGACAATCAGCCCCAGCATTTT
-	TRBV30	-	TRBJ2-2	CAWSVGQGYTGELFF	TGTGCCTGGAGTGTAGGGCAGGGCTACACCGGGGAGCTGTTTTTT
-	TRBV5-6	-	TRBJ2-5	CASSLGGLETQYF	TGTGCCAGCAGCTTGGGGGGCCTCGAGACCCAGTACTTC
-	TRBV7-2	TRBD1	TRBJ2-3	CASSGGQYLTDTQYF	TGTGCCAGCAGCGGGGGACAGTACCTCACAGATACGCAGTATTTT
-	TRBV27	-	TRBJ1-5	CASSLWAAAGQPQHF	TGTGCCAGCAGTTTATGGGCAGCCGCGGGTCAGCCCCAGCATTTT
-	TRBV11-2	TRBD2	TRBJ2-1	CASSFMVLAGSNEQFF	TGTGCCAGCAGCTTTATGGTCCTAGCGGGAAGCAATGAGCAGTTCTTC
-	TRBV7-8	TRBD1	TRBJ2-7	CASSLGTGRYEQYF	TGTGCCAGCAGCTTAGGGACAGGGAGGTACGAGCAGTACTTC
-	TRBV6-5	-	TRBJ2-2	CASSYSRGAGELFF	TGTGCCAGCAGTTACTCTCGAGGTGCCGGGGAGCTGTTTTTT
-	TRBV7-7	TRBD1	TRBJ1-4	CASAGGPDEKLFF	TGTGCCAGTGCAGGGGGGCCCGATGAAAAACTGTTTTTT
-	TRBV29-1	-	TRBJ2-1	CSVPKGGEQFF	TGCAGCGTTCCGAAAGGGGGGGAGCAGTTCTTC
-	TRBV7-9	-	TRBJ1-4	CASSPSGSTNEKLFF	TGTGCCAGCAGCCCTTCAGGGTCCACTAATGAAAAACTGTTTTTT
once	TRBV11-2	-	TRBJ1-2	CASSSDNYGYTF	TGTGCCAGCAGCTCGGACAACTATGGCTACACCTTC
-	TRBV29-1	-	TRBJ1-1	CSVRAANTEAFF	TGCAGCGTTCGGGCAGCCAACACTGAAGCTTTCTTT
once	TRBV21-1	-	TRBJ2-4	CASSTTGSLAKNIQYF	TGTGCCAGCAGCACTACAGGGTCCTTAGCCAAAAACATTCAGTACTTC
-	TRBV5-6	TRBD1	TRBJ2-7	CASSWVTGGFYEQYF	TGTGCCAGCAGCTGGGTGACAGGGGGCTTCTACGAGCAGTACTTC
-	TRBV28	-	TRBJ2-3	CASSYRDTSQTQYF	TGTGCCAGCAGTTACCGGGACACTTCGCAAACGCAGTATTTT
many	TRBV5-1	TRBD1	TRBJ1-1	CASKGDRVEAFF	TGCGCCAGCAAGGGGGACAGGGTTGAAGCTTTCTTT
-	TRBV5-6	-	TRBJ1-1	CASSLGQPPEAFF	TGTGCCAGCAGCTTGGGACAGCCACCTGAAGCTTTCTTT